This T cell receptor beta chain derives from a study of blood T cell repertoires in COVID-19. At the level of the study: Sources were T cells, B-cell-depleted T cells, or PBMCs; the material itself was cDNA or gDNA.

Profiling relied on immunoSEQ multiplex PCR, and the TCRdb table lists in-frame clones only, not all of them. The sample includes about 390,000 clones, approximately 87% of them seen just once. This CDR3 comprises 13 residues. The germline V and J ends were trimmed by 6 bases and 0 bases, with 8 bases remaining between them. Germline V gene lookup returns CDR1 SGHVS and CDR2 FQNEAQ. Participants spanned ages about 18 to 90 years and resided in about two dozen US areas. This clone was counted a few times. Sequences were obtained from PBMCs or T cells enriched from blood (not recorded which). This TCR came from a woman in her fifties or sixties who had recovered from COVID-19. The chain carries TRBV7-8 and TRBJ1-1; D unresolved. The CDR3 coding sequence is TGTGCCAGCAGACGGAGATTGAACACTGAAGCTTTCTTT. This codes for CASRRRLNTEAFF.